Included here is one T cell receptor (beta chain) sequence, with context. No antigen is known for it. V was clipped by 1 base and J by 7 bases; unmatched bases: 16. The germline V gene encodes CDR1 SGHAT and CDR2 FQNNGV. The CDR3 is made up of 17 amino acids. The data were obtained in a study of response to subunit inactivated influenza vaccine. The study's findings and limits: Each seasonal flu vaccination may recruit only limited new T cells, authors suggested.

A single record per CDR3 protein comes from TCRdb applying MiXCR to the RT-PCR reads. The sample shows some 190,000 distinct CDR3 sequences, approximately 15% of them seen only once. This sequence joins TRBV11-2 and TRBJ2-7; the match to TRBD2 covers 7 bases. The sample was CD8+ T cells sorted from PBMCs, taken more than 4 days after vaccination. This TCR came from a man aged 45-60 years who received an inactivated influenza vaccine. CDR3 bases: TGTGCCAGCAGCTTAGCCCGGTTTGCGGGGGAAGTAGAAGAGCAGTACTTC. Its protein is CASSLARFAGEVEEQYF.